The rows below give T cell receptor beta chains drawn from one sample of a study of blood T cells in healthy people across ages. Each CDR3 protein gets one entry after TCRdb re-called the 5' RACE reads with MiXCR. Here the sample spans hundreds of thousands of distinct CDR3 sequences, roughly a quarter being singletons. This same sample was also taken into another study, of T cells of mothers and their children.

Source material: blood. These receptor sequences come from a boy younger than 10 in good health. The CDR3 runs from the conserved cysteine through the conserved F or W. Each record gives: V gene, J gene, clone size, D gene, CDR3 DNA, CDR3 protein. The D gene is left open where the match is weak. Clone size is not always given. Where it is, it says once, few, many or a class for expanded clones.

>TRBV6-6|TRBJ1-5|few|-
TGTGCCAGCACCCTCGGATGGGGGGCAGGTCAGCCCCAGCATTTT
CASTLGWGAGQPQHF
>TRBV18|TRBJ2-5|-|-
TGTGCCAGCTCACCAGGGGCAGAACAAGAGACCCAGTACTTC
CASSPGAEQETQYF
>TRBV7-9|TRBJ2-1|once|TRBD2
TGTGCCAGCAGCGGAGAGACTAGCGGGGGGCATGAGCAGTTCTTC
CASSGETSGGHEQFF
>TRBV2|TRBJ2-3|-|-
TGTGCCAGCAAGTTTCGAATAGATACGCAGTATTTT
CASKFRIDTQYF
>TRBV12-3/TRBV12-4|TRBJ2-3|-|TRBD2
TGTGCCAGCAGTAGTGGACTAGCGGTCGCCGGGACGCAGTATTTT
CASSSGLAVAGTQYF
>TRBV2|TRBJ1-2|-|-
TGTGCCAGCAGTGCAACGAAGGGCTCCACCTTC
CASSATKGSTF
>TRBV20-1|TRBJ1-2|-|TRBD1
TGCAGTGCTAGAGACAAACAGACAGGGACCTCAACGATGGGCTACACCTTC
CSARDKQTGTSTMGYTF
>TRBV25-1|TRBJ2-5|-|-
TGTGCCAGCAAGTTCAACGGGGAGACCCAGTACTTC
CASKFNGETQYF
>TRBV25-1|TRBJ2-5|few|TRBD2
TGTGCCAGCAGTGAATGGGCGGGAGAATACCAAGAGACCCAGTACTTC
CASSEWAGEYQETQYF
>TRBV12-3/TRBV12-4|TRBJ2-7|once|-
TGTGCCAGCCCCCTCGGATCTTACGAGCAGTACTTC
CASPLGSYEQYF
>TRBV20-1|TRBJ2-5|few|-
TGCAGTGCTAGGGGGCCGTTCCAAGAGACCCAGTACTTC
CSARGPFQETQYF
>TRBV20-1|TRBJ2-3|-|-
TGCAGTGCTAGAGGGGGACTTATGGTAGATACGCAGTATTTT
CSARGGLMVDTQYF
>TRBV9|TRBJ2-1|-|-
TGTGCCAGCAGCGCAACAGGGGGGGGATATGAGCAGTTCTTC
CASSATGGGYEQFF